Listed here is a single T cell receptor beta chain. These data are taken from a study of blood T cell repertoires in COVID-19. Study-wide context: Researchers got acute and convalescent COVID-19 samples from the United States, Italy and Spain. From T cells, B-cell-depleted T cells, or PBMCs came the material, which was cDNA or gDNA.

This table comes from immunoSEQ multiplex PCR, and its TCRdb copy is limited to in-frame clones, with some not included. The profile shows approximately 170,000 clones, roughly 80% of them singletons. Participants were placed into cohorts based on the clinical history they reported. The sequencing input was PBMCs or T cells enriched from blood (not recorded which). This receptor was obtained from a woman aged 45-65 years who had recovered from COVID-19.

CDR3 DNA sequence: TGTGCCAGCAGTGCAGTCGAGTCGAGGAACTATGGCTACACCTTC. Encoded protein: CASSAVESRNYGYTF. V usage is TRBV7-2 and J usage is TRBJ1-2; D is undetermined. Germline V gene data show CDR1 as SGHTA and CDR2 as FQGNSA. CDR3 length equals 15 residues. V was trimmed by 6 bases and J by 2 bases, leaving 16 bases between them.